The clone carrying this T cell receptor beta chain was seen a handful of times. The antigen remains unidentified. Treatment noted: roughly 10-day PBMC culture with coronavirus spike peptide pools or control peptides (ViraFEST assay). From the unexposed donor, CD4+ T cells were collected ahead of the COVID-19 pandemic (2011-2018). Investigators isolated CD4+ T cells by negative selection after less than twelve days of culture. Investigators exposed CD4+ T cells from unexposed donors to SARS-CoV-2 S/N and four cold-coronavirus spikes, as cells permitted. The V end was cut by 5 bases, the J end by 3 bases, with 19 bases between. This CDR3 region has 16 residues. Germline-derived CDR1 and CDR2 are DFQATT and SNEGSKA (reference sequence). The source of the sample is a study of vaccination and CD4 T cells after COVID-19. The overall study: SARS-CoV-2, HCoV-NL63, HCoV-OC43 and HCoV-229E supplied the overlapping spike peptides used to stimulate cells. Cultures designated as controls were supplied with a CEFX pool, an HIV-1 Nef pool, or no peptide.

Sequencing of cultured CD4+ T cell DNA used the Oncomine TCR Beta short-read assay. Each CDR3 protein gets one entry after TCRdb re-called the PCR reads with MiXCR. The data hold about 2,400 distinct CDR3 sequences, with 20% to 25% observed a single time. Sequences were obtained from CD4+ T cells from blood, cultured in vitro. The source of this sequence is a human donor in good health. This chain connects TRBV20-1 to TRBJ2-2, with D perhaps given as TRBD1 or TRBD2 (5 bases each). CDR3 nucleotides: TGCAGTGCTCTAGTTTACCGGGACCTAGACACCGGGGAGCTGTTTTTT. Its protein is CSALVYRDLDTGELFF.